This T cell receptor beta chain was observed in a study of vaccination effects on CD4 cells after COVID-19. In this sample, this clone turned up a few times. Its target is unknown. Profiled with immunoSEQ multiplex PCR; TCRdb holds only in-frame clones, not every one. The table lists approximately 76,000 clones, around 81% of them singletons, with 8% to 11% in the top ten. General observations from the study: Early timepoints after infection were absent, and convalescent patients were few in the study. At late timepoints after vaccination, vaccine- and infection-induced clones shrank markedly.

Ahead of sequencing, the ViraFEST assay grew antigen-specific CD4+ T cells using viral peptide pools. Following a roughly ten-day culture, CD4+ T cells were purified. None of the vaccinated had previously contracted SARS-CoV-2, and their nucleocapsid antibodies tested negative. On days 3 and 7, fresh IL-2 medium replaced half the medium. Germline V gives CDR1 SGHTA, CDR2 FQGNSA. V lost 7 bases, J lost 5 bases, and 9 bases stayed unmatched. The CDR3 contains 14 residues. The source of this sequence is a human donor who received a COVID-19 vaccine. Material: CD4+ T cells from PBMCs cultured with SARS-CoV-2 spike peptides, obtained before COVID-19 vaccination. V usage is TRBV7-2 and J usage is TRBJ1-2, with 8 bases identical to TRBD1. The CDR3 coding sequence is TGTGCCAGCACCGCGACAGGGGAGAGATATGGCTACACCTTC. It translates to CASTATGERYGYTF.